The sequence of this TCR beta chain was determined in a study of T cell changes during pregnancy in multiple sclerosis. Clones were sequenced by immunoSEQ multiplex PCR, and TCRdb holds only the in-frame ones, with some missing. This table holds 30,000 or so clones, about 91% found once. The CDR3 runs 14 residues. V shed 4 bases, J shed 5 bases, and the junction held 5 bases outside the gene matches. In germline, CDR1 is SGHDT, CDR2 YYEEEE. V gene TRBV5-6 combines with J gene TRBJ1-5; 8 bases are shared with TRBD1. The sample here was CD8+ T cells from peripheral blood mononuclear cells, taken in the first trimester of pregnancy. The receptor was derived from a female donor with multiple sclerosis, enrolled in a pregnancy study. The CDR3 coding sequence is TGTGCCAGCAGCGCCGGACAGGGCCATCAGCCCCAGCATTTT. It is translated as CASSAGQGHQPQHF.